The entry below describes one T cell receptor (beta chain). Its antigen is unknown. Base qualities were left out, and no much larger clone turns up one base away. V and J are truncated by 0 bases and 7 bases respectively, leaving an intervening sequence of 14 bases. CDR1 is given as SGHRS and CDR2 as YFSETQ, both from the germline V gene. There are 15 amino acids in the CDR3, from cysteine to phenylalanine inclusive. The retained sequence is limited to the CDR3, 45 bases, with the frame set at the first base. The data were taken from a study of T cells of healthy individuals (dated 2018 in TCRdb). The library was made by 5' RACE. The sequencer listed for this sample is Illumina MiSeq. The public sequencing data were trimmed at Q25 with fastp and processed into clonotypes with MiXCR by TCRdb, which kept only in-frame beta chains. Every entry covers one CDR3 protein and lists the most common genes and DNA from its rows. A total of 90,000 to 100,000 distinct CDR3 sequences appear in this sample, under 20% of them only once. The ten biggest clones cover 6.2% of the sample.

Rearrangement joined TRBV5-1 to TRBJ1-5, with the D gene call left open. The origin of this receptor is a human donor in good health. The base sequence is TGCGCCAGCAGCTTGGTCGGAGGGCTCGACCAGCCCCAGCATTTT. This encodes CASSLVGGLDQPQHF. With all but the CDR3 taken from the reference TRBV5-1 and TRBJ1-5 genes, the full variable domain is: KAGVTQTPRYLIKTRGQQVTLSCSPISGHRSVSWYQQTPGQGLQFLFEYFSETQRNKGNFPGRFSGRQFSNSRSEMNVSTLELGDSALYLCASSLVGGLDQPQHFGDGTRLSIL.